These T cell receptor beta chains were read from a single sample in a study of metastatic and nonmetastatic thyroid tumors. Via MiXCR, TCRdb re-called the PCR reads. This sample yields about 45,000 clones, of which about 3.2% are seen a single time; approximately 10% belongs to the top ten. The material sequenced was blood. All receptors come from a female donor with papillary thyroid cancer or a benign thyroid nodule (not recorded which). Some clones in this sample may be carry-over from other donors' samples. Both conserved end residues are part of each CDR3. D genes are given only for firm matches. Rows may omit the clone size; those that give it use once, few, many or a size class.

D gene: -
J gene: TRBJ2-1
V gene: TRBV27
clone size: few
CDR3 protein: CASRRTELYNEQFF
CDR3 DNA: TGTGCCAGCAGAAGGACAGAACTATACAATGAGCAGTTCTTC

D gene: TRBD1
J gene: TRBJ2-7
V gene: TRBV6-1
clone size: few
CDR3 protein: CASTLSWDRVYEQYF
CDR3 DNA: TGTGCCAGCACCCTATCGTGGGACAGGGTCTACGAGCAGTACTTC

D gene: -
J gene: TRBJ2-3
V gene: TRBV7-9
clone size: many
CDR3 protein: CASSPNTDTQYF
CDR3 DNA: TGTGCCAGCAGCCCGAACACAGATACGCAGTATTTT

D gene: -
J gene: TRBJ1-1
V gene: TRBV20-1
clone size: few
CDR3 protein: CSAGRGEDTEAFF
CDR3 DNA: TGCAGTGCCGGGCGGGGGGAGGACACTGAAGCTTTCTTT

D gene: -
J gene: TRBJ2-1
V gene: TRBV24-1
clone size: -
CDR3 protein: CATSDSYEQFF
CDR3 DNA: TGTGCCACCAGTGATAGCTATGAGCAGTTCTTC

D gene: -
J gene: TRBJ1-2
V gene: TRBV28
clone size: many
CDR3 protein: CASSSLGSEGRGYGYTF
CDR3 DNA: TGTGCCAGCAGTTCTCTCGGCTCGGAGGGAAGAGGGTATGGCTACACCTTC

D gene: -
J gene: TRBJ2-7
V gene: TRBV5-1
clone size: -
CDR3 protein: CASSPEHGARSDEQYF
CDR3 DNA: TGCGCCAGCAGCCCGGAACATGGGGCGAGGTCGGACGAGCAGTACTTC

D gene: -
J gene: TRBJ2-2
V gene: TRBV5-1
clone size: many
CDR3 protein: CAIPTGELFF
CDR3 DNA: TGCGCCATTCCGACCGGGGAGCTGTTTTTT

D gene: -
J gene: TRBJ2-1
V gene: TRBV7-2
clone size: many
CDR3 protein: CASTDSSYNEQFF
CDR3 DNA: TGTGCCAGTACGGACTCCTCCTACAATGAGCAGTTCTTC

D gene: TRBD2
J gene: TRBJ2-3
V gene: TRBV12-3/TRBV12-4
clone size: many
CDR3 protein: CASSPHTSALGDTQYF
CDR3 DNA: TGTGCCAGCAGTCCGCATACTAGCGCCCTGGGGGATACGCAGTATTTT

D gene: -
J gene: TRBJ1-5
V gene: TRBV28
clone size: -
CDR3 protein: CASSFRRGKLGFYQPQHF
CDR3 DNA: TGTGCCAGCAGTTTTAGGAGGGGAAAACTCGGCTTTTATCAGCCCCAGCATTTT

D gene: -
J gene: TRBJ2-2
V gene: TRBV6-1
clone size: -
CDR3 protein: CAGTSGVEAGELFF
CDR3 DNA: TGTGCCGGCACCTCAGGGGTTGAAGCCGGGGAGCTGTTTTTT

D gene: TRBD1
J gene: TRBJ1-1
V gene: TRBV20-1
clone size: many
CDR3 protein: CSARGQGGMSTEAFF
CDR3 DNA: TGCAGTGCACGAGGACAGGGTGGCATGTCCACTGAAGCTTTCTTT

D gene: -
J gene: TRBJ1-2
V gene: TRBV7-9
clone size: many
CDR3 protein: CASSQSMAEYGYTF
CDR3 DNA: TGTGCCAGCAGCCAGAGTATGGCCGAATATGGCTACACCTTC

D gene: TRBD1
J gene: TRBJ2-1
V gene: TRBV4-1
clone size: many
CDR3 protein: CASSRPGQKNNEQFF
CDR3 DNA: TGCGCCAGCAGCAGACCGGGACAGAAAAACAATGAGCAGTTCTTC

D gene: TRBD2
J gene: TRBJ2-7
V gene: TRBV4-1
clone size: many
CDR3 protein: CASSQLSLTSGRSSYEQYF
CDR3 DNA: TGCGCCAGCAGCCAATTGTCTCTGACTAGCGGCAGAAGCTCCTACGAGCAGTACTTC

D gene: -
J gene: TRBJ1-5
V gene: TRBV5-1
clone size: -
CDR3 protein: CASSFGDTNQPQHF
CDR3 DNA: TGCGCCAGCAGCTTTGGGGATACCAATCAGCCCCAGCATTTT

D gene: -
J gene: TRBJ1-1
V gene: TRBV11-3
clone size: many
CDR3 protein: CASSYMTLVGFTEAFF
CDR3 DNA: TGTGCCAGCAGCTATATGACACTGGTAGGCTTTACTGAAGCTTTCTTT

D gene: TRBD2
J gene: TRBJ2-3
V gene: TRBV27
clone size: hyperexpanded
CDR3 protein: CASSSRLAGGTDTQYF
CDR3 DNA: TGTGCCAGCAGTTCCCGACTAGCGGGAGGGACAGATACGCAGTATTTT

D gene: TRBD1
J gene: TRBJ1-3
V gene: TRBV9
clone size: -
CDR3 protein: CASSAQTGGNTIYF
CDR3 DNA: TGTGCCAGCAGCGCCCAGACAGGGGGAAACACCATATATTTT

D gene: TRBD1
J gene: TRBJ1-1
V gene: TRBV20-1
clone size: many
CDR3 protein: CSAEDRGQSPEAFF
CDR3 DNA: TGCAGTGCGGAGGACAGGGGGCAGAGCCCTGAAGCTTTCTTT

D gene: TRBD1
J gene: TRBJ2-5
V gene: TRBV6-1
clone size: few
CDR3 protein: CASSASPTGSETQYF
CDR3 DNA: TGTGCCAGCAGTGCCTCCCCGACAGGGTCGGAGACCCAGTACTTC

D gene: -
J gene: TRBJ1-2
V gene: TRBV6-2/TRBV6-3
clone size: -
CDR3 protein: CASMSTGGTRGYTF
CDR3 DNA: TGTGCCAGCATGAGTACGGGGGGGACGCGCGGCTACACCTTC

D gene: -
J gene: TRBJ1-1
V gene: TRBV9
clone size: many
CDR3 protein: CASSGDWTEAFF
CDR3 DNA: TGTGCCAGCTCCGGGGATTGGACTGAAGCTTTCTTT

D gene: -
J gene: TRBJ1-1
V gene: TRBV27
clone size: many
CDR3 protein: CASSLSGISAEAFF
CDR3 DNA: TGTGCCAGCAGTTTATCGGGGATTTCCGCTGAAGCTTTCTTT

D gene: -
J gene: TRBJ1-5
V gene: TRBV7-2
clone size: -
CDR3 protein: CASSLAPGAGQPQHF
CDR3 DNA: TGTGCCAGCAGCTTAGCCCCAGGGGCGGGTCAGCCCCAGCATTTT

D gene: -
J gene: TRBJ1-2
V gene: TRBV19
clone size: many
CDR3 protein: CASSARGGTSYGYTF
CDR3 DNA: TGTGCCAGTAGTGCGCGGGGCGGGACGAGCTATGGCTACACCTTC

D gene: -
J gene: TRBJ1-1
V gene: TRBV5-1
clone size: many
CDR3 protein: CASSLEGGEAFF
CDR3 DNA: TGCGCCAGCAGCTTGGAGGGAGGTGAAGCTTTCTTT

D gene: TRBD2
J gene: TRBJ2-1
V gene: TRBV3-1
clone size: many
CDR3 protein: CASSQDLAGVLEGDEQFF
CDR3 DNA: TGTGCCAGCAGCCAAGACCTAGCGGGAGTCTTGGAGGGGGATGAGCAGTTCTTC

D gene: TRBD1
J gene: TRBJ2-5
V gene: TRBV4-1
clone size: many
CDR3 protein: CASSQEGRGWQGEGFYQETQYF
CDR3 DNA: TGCGCCAGCAGCCAAGAAGGAAGAGGTTGGCAGGGGGAAGGTTTTTACCAAGAGACCCAGTACTTC

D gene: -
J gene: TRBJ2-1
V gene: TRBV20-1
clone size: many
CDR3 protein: CSASRSVGSSYNEQFF
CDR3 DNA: TGCAGTGCTAGCAGGTCGGTTGGGAGCTCCTACAATGAGCAGTTCTTC

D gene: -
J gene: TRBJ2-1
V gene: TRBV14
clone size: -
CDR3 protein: CASSQTKTGYNEQFF
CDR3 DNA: TGTGCCAGCAGCCAGACCAAGACAGGCTACAATGAGCAGTTCTTC

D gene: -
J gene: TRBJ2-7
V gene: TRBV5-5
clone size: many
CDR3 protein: CASSVDNYSYEQYF
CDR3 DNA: TGTGCCAGCAGCGTAGACAACTACTCCTACGAGCAGTACTTC

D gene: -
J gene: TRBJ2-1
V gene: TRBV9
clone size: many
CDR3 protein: CASSVAEGVGYNEQFF
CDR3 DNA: TGTGCCAGCAGCGTAGCGGAGGGAGTAGGCTACAATGAGCAGTTCTTC

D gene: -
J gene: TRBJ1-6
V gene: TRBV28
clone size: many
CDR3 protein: CASSSLVGFYNSPLHF
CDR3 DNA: TGTGCCAGCAGCTCCCTAGTAGGCTTCTATAATTCACCCCTCCACTTT

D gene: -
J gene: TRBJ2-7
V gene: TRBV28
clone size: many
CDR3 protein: CASSYTGQTYEQYF
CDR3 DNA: TGTGCCAGCAGCTATACAGGACAGACCTACGAGCAGTACTTC